Below are 11 T cell receptor beta chains sequenced from a single sample in a study of blood T cell repertoires in COVID-19. Repertoires were generated with immunoSEQ multiplex PCR, while TCRdb's copy carries only in-frame clones and drops some. The data contain approximately 250,000 clones, 84% of them singletons. Sequencing was performed on peripheral blood. The receptors here all came from a human donor in a cohort sampled during active COVID-19.

The V gene is TRBV9, the J gene TRBJ2-5; no clear D gene. Germline lookup yields CDR1 SGDLS and CDR2 YYNGEE. The CDR3 covers 14 residues. Trimming took off 4 bases at V and 1 base at J, with 11 bases between the two ends. The chain's CDR3 is CASSPGWLQETQYF. CDR3 coding DNA: TGTGCCAGCAGCCCCGGGTGGCTCCAAGAGACCCAGTACTTC.

The chain recombines TRBV9 with TRBJ2-1; 9 nucleotides line up with TRBD2. V was clipped by 0 bases and J by 7 bases; unmatched bases: 8. The V gene's germline CDR1 is SGDLS and CDR2 YYNGEE. This CDR3 comprises 16 residues. The CDR3 protein is CASSVEGSGSQNEQFF. The CDR3 nucleotides are TGTGCCAGCAGCGTAGAAGGTAGCGGGAGCCAAAATGAGCAGTTCTTC.

V is TRBV5-1 and J is TRBJ2-3, with D unresolved. CDR1 is SGHRS and CDR2 is YFSETQ in the germline V gene. Trimming stripped 0 bases from V and 14 bases from J, with 13 bases between. The CDR3 sequence is 12 residues long. The CDR3 region is CASSLEVGALYF. CDR3 coding DNA: TGCGCCAGCAGCTTGGAGGTTGGAGCCTTGTATTTT.

The V gene is TRBV7-9, the J gene TRBJ2-7; D is possibly TRBD1 (6 bases). Trimming took off 1 base at V and 4 bases at J, with 20 bases between the two ends. The CDR3 extends over 17 amino acids. The germline V gene encodes CDR1 SEHNR and CDR2 FQNEAQ (reference sequence). The CDR3 sequence is CASSLVSAWDIRYEQYF. CDR3 in DNA: TGTGCCAGCAGCTTAGTATCGGCGTGGGACATAAGGTACGAGCAGTACTTC.

V is TRBV5-1 and J is TRBJ2-7, with 10 bases fitting TRBD1. The CDR3 runs 15 residues. The J segment lost 4 bases and the V segment lost 3 bases, leaving 7 bases of the junction unmatched. The germline V gene has CDR1 SGHRS and CDR2 YFSETQ. The CDR3 reads CASSSTGGAGYEQYF. The DNA of the CDR3 is TGCGCCAGCAGCTCGACAGGGGGCGCGGGTTACGAGCAGTACTTC.

This clone was picked up one time. Other DNA variants within this sample encode the same CDR3. The chain couples TRBV19 to TRBJ1-1; D unresolved. The CDR3 has 13 residues. Per the germline V gene, CDR1 is LNHDA and CDR2 is SQIVND (reference sequence). Trimming pared 2 bases from V and 2 bases from J, leaving 6 bases between. DNA for the CDR3: TGTGCCAGTAGTATAAGCGTAAACACTGAAGCTTTCTTT. Translating it yields CASSISVNTEAFF.

This clone was recorded a few times. The chain combines TRBV6-5 with TRBJ1-5; TRBD1 matches 10 bases. J lost 2 bases, V lost 4 bases, and 5 bases had no gene match. Germline assignment: CDR1 MNHEY and CDR2 SVGAGI. There are 16 residues in the CDR3. CDR3 nucleotides: TGTGCCAGCAGTTCCACGACAGGGGGCGGCAATCAGCCCCAGCATTTT. This translates into CASSSTTGGGNQPQHF.

This rearrangement joins TRBV28 to TRBJ1-4; D not certain. The CDR3 sequence is 14 residues long. Germline V gene sequence: CDR1 MDHEN, CDR2 SYDVKM. Between the trimmed V and J ends, which lost 2 bases and 5 bases, there was a span of 9 bases. In DNA form, the CDR3 reads TGTGCCAGCAGTTTAGTTGGGGAGAATGAAAAACTGTTTTTT. Amino acid sequence: CASSLVGENEKLFF. Full variable domain (missing parts from reference TRBV28 and TRBJ1-4): DVKVTQSSRYLVKRTGEKVFLECVQDMDHENMFWYRQDPGLGLRLIYFSYDVKMKEKGDIPEGYSVSREKKERFSLILESASTNQTSMYLCASSLVGENEKLFFGSGTQLSVL.

The chain uses TRBV6-5 and TRBJ2-5; 12 positions match TRBD1. Germline trimming cut 6 bases from V and 9 bases from J; bases unmatched to any gene: 11. The CDR3 is made up of 15 amino acids. Germline V CDR1 and CDR2: MNHEY, SVGAGI. For the CDR3, the DNA is TGTGCCAGCAGCCGGGACAGGGGGCGCCGGGAGGCCCAGTACTTC. This translates into CASSRDRGRREAQYF.

This clone was counted between two and nine times. The V call is TRBV2, the J call TRBJ2-7; no clear D gene. The V end was cut by 3 bases, the J end by 0 bases, with 9 bases between. The CDR3 covers 14 residues. Looked up from germline, CDR1 is SNHLY and CDR2 is FYNNEI. CDR3 amino acids: CASSDDLSSYEQYF. In DNA form, the CDR3 reads TGTGCCAGCAGTGATGATCTTAGCTCCTACGAGCAGTACTTC. Full variable domain (missing parts from reference TRBV2 and TRBJ2-7): EPEVTQTPSHQVTQMGQEVILRCVPISNHLYFYWYRQILGQKVEFLVSFYNNEISEKSEIFDDQFSVERPDGSNFTLKIRSTKLEDSAMYFCASSDDLSSYEQYFGPGTRLTVT.

CDR3 amino acids: CASSERTVSYEQYF. CDR3 nucleotide sequence: TGTGCCAGCAGCGAAAGGACAGTCTCCTACGAGCAGTACTTC. This chain connects TRBV28 to TRBJ2-7; possibly TRBD1 for D (6 bases). The germline V gene has CDR1 MDHEN and CDR2 SYDVKM. The CDR3 has 14 amino acids. Trimming took 6 bases from V and 0 from J, leaving 12 bases between them.